Listed below are T cell receptor beta chains from one sample, sequenced in a study of sequential checkpoint blockade in melanoma. Using immunoSEQ multiplex PCR, the repertoire was profiled, and TCRdb retains in-frame clones only, with some absent. This table holds about 32,000 clones, 82% found once. This specimen was CD8+ T cells sorted from blood (inferred from file names), taken from a patient given nivolumab and ipilimumab in sequence. Receptors originate from a human donor with melanoma. CDR3s include the opening cysteine and the closing phenylalanine or tryptophan. Fields, in order: CDR3 length, D gene, V gene, J gene, clone size, CDR3 protein, CDR3 DNA. A D gene is named only where the DNA matches it firmly. Only part of the rows carry a size: once, few, many, or a class if the clone is expanded.

>14|TRBD2|TRBV4-1|TRBJ2-7|-
CASSRGLASYEQYF
TGCGCCAGCAGCCGCGGACTAGCGTCCTACGAGCAGTACTTC
>15|-|TRBV18|TRBJ1-2|few
CASSSDRGTGYGYTF
TGTGCCAGCTCATCAGACCGCGGGACTGGCTATGGCTACACCTTC
>18|TRBD1|TRBV13|TRBJ1-1|few
CASSSRTGTGVMNTEAFF
TGTGCCAGCAGTTCCAGAACCGGGACAGGTGTCATGAACACTGAAGCTTTCTTT
>16|TRBD1|TRBV4-1|TRBJ2-7|-
CASSRSGTGSAYEQYF
TGCGCCAGCAGCCGATCCGGGACAGGGTCCGCCTACGAGCAGTACTTC
>15|TRBD1|TRBV4-2|TRBJ1-1|-
CASSHVQGARTEAFF
TGTGCCAGCAGCCACGTACAGGGGGCAAGGACTGAAGCTTTCTTT
>16|-|TRBV4-3|TRBJ1-3|-
CASSQDQGLAGNTIYF
TGCGCCAGCAGCCAAGATCAGGGGTTGGCTGGAAACACCATATATTTT
>12|-|TRBV9|TRBJ2-3|-
CASSVNTDTQYF
TGTGCCAGCAGCGTCAACACAGATACGCAGTATTTT
>15|TRBD1|TRBV19|TRBJ1-4|-
CASSSRQGFDEKLFF
TGTGCCAGTAGCTCCCGACAGGGGTTTGATGAAAAACTGTTTTTT
>12|TRBD1|TRBV15|TRBJ2-1|-
CAAGTGYNEQFF
TGTGCCGCCGGGACAGGGTACAATGAGCAGTTCTTC
>13|-|TRBV5-1|TRBJ2-1|-
CASSFRLNNEQFF
TGCGCCAGCAGCTTCCGCCTAAACAATGAGCAGTTCTTC
>14|TRBD1|TRBV7-9|TRBJ1-2|-
CASSFGTGSYGYTF
TGTGCCAGCAGCTTCGGGACAGGCTCTTATGGCTACACCTTC
>13|-|TRBV6-1|TRBJ1-2|-
CASRVGGLWGYTF
TGTGCCAGCAGGGTAGGGGGTCTCTGGGGCTACACCTTC
>15|TRBD2|TRBV13|TRBJ2-7|-
CASSLDGTTVYEQYF
TGTGCCAGCAGCTTAGACGGGACTACCGTCTACGAGCAGTACTTC
>14|-|TRBV5-4|TRBJ1-1|once
CASSFGDLNTEAFF
TGTGCCAGCAGCTTCGGGGATCTGAACACTGAAGCTTTCTTT
>15|-|TRBV7-9|TRBJ2-1|-
CASSFGAVSTDEQFF
TGTGCCAGCAGCTTTGGGGCAGTGTCAACGGATGAGCAGTTCTTC